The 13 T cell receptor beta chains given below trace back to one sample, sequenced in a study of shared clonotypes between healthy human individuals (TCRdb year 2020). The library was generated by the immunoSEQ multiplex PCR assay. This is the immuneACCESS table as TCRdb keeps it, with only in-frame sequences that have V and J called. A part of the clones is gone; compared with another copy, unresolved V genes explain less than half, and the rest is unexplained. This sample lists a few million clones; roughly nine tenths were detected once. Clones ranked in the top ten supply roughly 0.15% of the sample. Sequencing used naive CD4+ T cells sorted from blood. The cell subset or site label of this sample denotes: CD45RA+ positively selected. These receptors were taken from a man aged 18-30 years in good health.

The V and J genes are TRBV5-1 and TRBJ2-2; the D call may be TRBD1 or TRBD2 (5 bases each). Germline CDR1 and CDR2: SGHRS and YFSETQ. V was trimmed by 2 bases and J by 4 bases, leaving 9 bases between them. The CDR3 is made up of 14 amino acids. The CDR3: CASSFSGTTGELFF. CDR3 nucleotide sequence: TGCGCCAGCAGCTTTTCGGGGACCACCGGGGAGCTGTTTTTT.

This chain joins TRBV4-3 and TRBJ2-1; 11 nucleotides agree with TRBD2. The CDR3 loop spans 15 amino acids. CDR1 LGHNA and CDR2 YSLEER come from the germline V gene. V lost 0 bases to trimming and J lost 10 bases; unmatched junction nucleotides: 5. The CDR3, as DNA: TGCGCCAGCAGCCAAGAACTAGCGGGAGTACGGGAGCAGTTCTTC. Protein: CASSQELAGVREQFF.

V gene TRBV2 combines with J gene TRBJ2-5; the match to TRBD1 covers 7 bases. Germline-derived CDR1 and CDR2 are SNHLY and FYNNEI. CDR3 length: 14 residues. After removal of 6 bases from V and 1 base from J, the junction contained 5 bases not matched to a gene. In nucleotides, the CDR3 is TGTGCCAGCAGGACGGACAGGTCCCAAGAGACCCAGTACTTC. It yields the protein CASRTDRSQETQYF.

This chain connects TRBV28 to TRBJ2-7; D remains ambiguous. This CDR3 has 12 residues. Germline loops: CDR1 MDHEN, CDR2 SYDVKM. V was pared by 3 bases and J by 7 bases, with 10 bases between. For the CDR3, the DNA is TGTGCCAGCAGTTTTGGCAGGCGGGAGCAGTACTTC. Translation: CASSFGRREQYF.

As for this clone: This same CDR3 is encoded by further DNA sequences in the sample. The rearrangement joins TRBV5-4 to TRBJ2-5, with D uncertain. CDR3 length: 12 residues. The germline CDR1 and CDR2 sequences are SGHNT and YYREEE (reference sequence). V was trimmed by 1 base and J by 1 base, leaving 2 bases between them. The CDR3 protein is CASSLPQETQYF. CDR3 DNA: TGTGCCAGCAGCTTGCCCCAAGAGACCCAGTACTTC.

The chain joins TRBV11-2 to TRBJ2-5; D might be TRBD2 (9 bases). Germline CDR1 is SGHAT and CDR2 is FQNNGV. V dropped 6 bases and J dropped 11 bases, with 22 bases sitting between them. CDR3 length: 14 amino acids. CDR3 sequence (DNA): TGTGCCAGCAGAGTAGCGGGGGACAGGCTTGAGCAGTACTTC. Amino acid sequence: CASRVAGDRLEQYF.

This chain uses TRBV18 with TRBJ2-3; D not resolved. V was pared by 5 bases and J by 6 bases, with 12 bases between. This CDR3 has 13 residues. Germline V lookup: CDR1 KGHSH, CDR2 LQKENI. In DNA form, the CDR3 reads TGTGCCAGCTCAGCCTTCTTCGGGGATACGCAGTATTTT. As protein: CASSAFFGDTQYF.

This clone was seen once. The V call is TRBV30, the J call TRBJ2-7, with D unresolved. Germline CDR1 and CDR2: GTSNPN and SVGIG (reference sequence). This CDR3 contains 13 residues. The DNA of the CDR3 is TGTGCTTACGGAACGTACGGTCCTAACGAGCAGTACTTC. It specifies CAYGTYGPNEQYF.

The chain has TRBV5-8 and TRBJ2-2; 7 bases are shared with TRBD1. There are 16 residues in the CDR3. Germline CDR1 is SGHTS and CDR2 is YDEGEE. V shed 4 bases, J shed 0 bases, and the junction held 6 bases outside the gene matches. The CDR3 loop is CASSPWTGTNTGELFF. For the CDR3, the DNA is TGTGCCAGCAGCCCTTGGACAGGCACGAACACCGGGGAGCTGTTTTTT.

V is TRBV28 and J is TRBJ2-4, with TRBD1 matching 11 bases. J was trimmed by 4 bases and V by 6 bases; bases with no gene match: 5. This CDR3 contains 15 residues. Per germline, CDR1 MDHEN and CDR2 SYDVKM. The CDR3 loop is CASSPGDRGKNIQYF. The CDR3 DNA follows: TGTGCCAGCAGCCCGGGGGACAGGGGGAAAAACATTCAGTACTTC. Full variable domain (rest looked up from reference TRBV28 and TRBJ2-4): DVKVTQSSRYLVKRTGEKVFLECVQDMDHENMFWYRQDPGLGLRLIYFSYDVKMKEKGDIPEGYSVSREKKERFSLILESASTNQTSMYLCASSPGDRGKNIQYFGAGTRLSVL.

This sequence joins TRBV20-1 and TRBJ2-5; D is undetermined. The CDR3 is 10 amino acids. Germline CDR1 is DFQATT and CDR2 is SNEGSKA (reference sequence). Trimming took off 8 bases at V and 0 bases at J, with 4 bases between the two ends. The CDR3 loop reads CSTHQETQYF. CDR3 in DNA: TGCAGTACCCACCAAGAGACCCAGTACTTC.

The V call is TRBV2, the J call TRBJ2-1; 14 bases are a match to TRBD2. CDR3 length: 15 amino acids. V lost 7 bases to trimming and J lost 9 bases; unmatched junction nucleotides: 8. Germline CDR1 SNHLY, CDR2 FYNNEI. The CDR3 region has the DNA TGTGCCAGCACCAGACTAGCGGGGGGGATGGGTGAGCAGTTCTTC. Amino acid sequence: CASTRLAGGMGEQFF.

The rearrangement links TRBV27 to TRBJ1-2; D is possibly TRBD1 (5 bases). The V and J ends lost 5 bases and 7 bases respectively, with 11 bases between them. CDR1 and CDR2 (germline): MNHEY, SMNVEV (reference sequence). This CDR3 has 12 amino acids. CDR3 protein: CASSGGGGGYTF. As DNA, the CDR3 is TGTGCCAGCAGTGGGGGGGGAGGTGGCTACACCTTC.